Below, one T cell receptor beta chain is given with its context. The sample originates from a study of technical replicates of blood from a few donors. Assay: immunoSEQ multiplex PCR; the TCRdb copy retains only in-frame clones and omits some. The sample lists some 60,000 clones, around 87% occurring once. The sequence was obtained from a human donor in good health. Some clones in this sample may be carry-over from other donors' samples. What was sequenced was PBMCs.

Here the CDR3 DNA reads TGCAGCGCGGGACTAGCGGGGACGGATACGCAGTATTTT. Protein: CSAGLAGTDTQYF. The V gene is TRBV29-1, the J gene TRBJ2-3; 13 bases align to TRBD2. Germline CDR1 reads SQVTM; CDR2 reads ANQGSEA. This CDR3 has 13 amino acids. V lost 7 bases to trimming and J lost 6 bases; unmatched junction nucleotides: 4.